The 30 T cell receptor beta chains listed next were all sequenced from one sample in a study of blood T cell repertoires in COVID-19. The repertoire was sequenced with immunoSEQ multiplex PCR; TCRdb's copy has only in-frame clones and lacks some. The sample records around 310,000 clones, about 90% being singletons. The sequenced sample was PBMCs or T cells enriched from blood (not recorded which). Receptor source: a young woman who had recovered from COVID-19.

The V call is TRBV9, the J call TRBJ2-2, with a tentative D call TRBD2 (5 bases). The germline V and J ends were trimmed by 4 bases and 7 bases, with 14 bases remaining between them. Germline V CDR1 and CDR2: SGDLS, YYNGEE. CDR3 size: 14 residues. CDR3 loop: CASSYRTRGGELFF. In DNA, the CDR3 is TGTGCCAGCAGCTACCGGACTCGGGGCGGGGAGCTGTTTTTT.

The rearrangement uses TRBV15 and TRBJ1-6; unclear D gene. The CDR3 length is 17 residues. V dropped 0 bases and J dropped 8 bases, with 17 bases sitting between them. Germline CDR1 LNHNV, CDR2 YYDKDF (reference sequence). Here the CDR3 DNA reads TGTGCCACCAGCAGAGATCGAGGATTCTCGGAGGATTCACCCCTCCACTTT. Its translation is CATSRDRGFSEDSPLHF.

The CDR3 sequence is CASSVSTSGRVYNEQFF. As DNA, the CDR3 is TGTGCCAGCAGCGTATCGACTAGCGGGAGGGTTTACAATGAGCAGTTCTTC. The J gene is TRBJ2-1, the V gene TRBV9, with 14 bases aligning to TRBD2. Germline CDR1 is SGDLS and CDR2 is YYNGEE. This CDR3 spans 17 amino acids. With V trimmed by 1 base and J by 4 bases, 4 bases remained unmatched.

The chain recombines TRBV29-1 with TRBJ2-2; 9 nucleotides align to TRBD1. The J segment lost 3 bases and the V segment lost 5 bases, leaving 4 bases of the junction unmatched. Germline values: CDR1 SQVTM, CDR2 ANQGSEA. The CDR3 runs 14 residues. The CDR3 reads CSVRQGEDTGELFF. CDR3 in DNA: TGCAGCGTTAGACAGGGGGAAGACACCGGGGAGCTGTTTTTT.

The gene calls are TRBV7-2 and TRBJ1-5; D is unclear. The CDR3 has 12 residues. Looked up from germline, CDR1 is SGHTA and CDR2 is FQGNSA. V was shortened by 0 bases and J by 6 bases, with 3 bases between the two germline ends. The CDR3 loop reads CASSLARQPQHF. The CDR3 region has the DNA TGTGCCAGCAGCTTAGCGCGTCAGCCCCAGCATTTT.

This clone was seen just once. The J gene is TRBJ2-1, the V gene TRBV24-1; TRBD2 aligns across 9 bases. Trimming cost V 3 bases and J 6 bases; bases outside gene matches: 2. The CDR3 has 14 amino acids. The germline V gene has CDR1 KGHDR and CDR2 SFDVKD. The CDR3 protein is CATSDGGRANEQFF. Written as DNA, the CDR3 is TGTGCCACCAGTGATGGCGGGAGGGCCAATGAGCAGTTCTTC.

This clone was found a few times. This chain connects TRBV28 to TRBJ1-1; 7 bases line up with TRBD1. The CDR3 is 14 residues long. With V trimmed by 4 bases and J by 3 bases, 5 bases remained unmatched. Germline CDR1 reads MDHEN; CDR2 reads SYDVKM. The CDR3: CASSSLDRDTEAFF. CDR3 nucleotide sequence: TGTGCCAGCAGTTCTCTTGACAGGGACACTGAAGCTTTCTTT.

This chain links TRBV28 with TRBJ2-7; 8 bases match TRBD2. V lost 5 bases and J lost 2; bases outside the gene matches: 11. The CDR3 contains 16 residues. Germline loops: CDR1 MDHEN, CDR2 SYDVKM. CDR3 residues: CASSPPRGGLPYEQYF. The CDR3 DNA is TGTGCCAGCAGTCCCCCCCGGGGGGGGTTGCCCTACGAGCAGTACTTC.

The chain recombines TRBV15 with TRBJ2-7; D possibly corresponds to TRBD2 (5 bases). There are 16 residues in the CDR3. V was pared by 0 bases and J by 1 base, with 13 bases between. Germline V CDR1 and CDR2: LNHNV, YYDKDF (reference sequence). CDR3 DNA: TGTGCCACCAGCAGAGATGGGGAGAGCCATTCCTACGAGCAGTACTTC. This sequence encodes CATSRDGESHSYEQYF. Full variable domain (missing parts from reference TRBV15 and TRBJ2-7): DAMVIQNPRYQVTQFGKPVTLSCSQTLNHNVMYWYQQKSSQAPKLLFHYYDKDFNNEADTPDNFQSRRPNTSFCFLDIRSPGLGDTAMYLCATSRDGESHSYEQYFGPGTRLTVT.

This clone came up once. V is TRBV19 and J is TRBJ1-5, with 10 bases identical to TRBD1. The length of the CDR3 is 19 residues. CDR1 and CDR2 from the germline V gene are LNHDA and SQIVND (reference sequence). V dropped 2 bases and J dropped 3; count of bases not matched to a gene: 13. CDR3 in amino acids: CASSILGTGDWRDNQPQHF. CDR3 sequence (DNA): TGTGCCAGTAGTATACTCGGGACAGGGGATTGGAGGGACAATCAGCCCCAGCATTTT.

The chain has TRBV6-6 and TRBJ1-1, with D possibly being TRBD1 (5 bases). Germline loops: CDR1 MNHNY, CDR2 SVGAGI (reference sequence). The CDR3 runs 13 residues. Trimming left V 8 bases short and J 13 bases short, with 23 bases between. The CDR3 nucleotides read TGTGCCAGCGGAGATAGCCAGGGCAATTTAATTTTCTTT. Protein sequence: CASGDSQGNLIFF.

The chain is built from TRBV4-3 and TRBJ1-1, with TRBD1 matching 8 bases. Per the germline V gene, CDR1 is LGHNA and CDR2 is YSLEER. This CDR3 contains 14 residues. The junction had 4 bases not matched to a gene; V was cut back by 4 bases and J by 3 bases. CDR3 coding DNA: TGCGCCAGCAGCCTAGGACAGGGCTACACTGAAGCTTTCTTT. This gives the protein CASSLGQGYTEAFF.

The chain carries TRBV2 and TRBJ2-3, with 10 bases that match TRBD2. The CDR3 extends over 16 amino acids. J gave up 3 bases and V 7 bases, and 10 bases lay outside the gene matches. In germline, CDR1 is SNHLY, CDR2 FYNNEI. As DNA, the CDR3 is TGTGCCAGCAACCTCCTAGCGGGAGTGGGAACAGATACGCAGTATTTT. This gives the protein CASNLLAGVGTDTQYF. Based on the CDR3 plus reference TRBV2 and TRBJ2-3, the full variable domain is EPEVTQTPSHQVTQMGQEVILRCVPISNHLYFYWYRQILGQKVEFLVSFYNNEISEKSEIFDDQFSVERPDGSNFTLKIRSTKLEDSAMYFCASNLLAGVGTDTQYFGPGTRLTVL.

V gene TRBV9 combines with J gene TRBJ2-5; D might be TRBD2 (6 bases). Germline-derived CDR1 and CDR2 are SGDLS and YYNGEE. The CDR3 length is 14 residues. Trimming took off 3 bases at V and 3 bases at J, with 12 bases between the two ends. The CDR3 DNA is TGTGCCAGCAGCGGCCGGGAGAAGGAAGAGACCCAGTACTTC. Its protein is CASSGREKEETQYF.

CDR3 coding DNA: TGCGCCAGCAGCTCCAACTACGAGCAGTACTTC. It is translated as CASSSNYEQYF. The chain is built from TRBV5-1 and TRBJ2-7; D is undetermined. Germline CDR1 reads SGHRS; CDR2 reads YFSETQ. There are 11 residues in the CDR3. The ends were cut back, 3 bases at V and 3 bases at J, with 4 bases in the middle.

The rearrangement links TRBV19 to TRBJ2-3; D is possibly TRBD2 (6 bases). Trimming removed 2 bases at V and 5 bases at J, with 11 bases between. Germline-derived CDR1 and CDR2 are LNHDA and SQIVND (reference sequence). The CDR3 has 14 residues. The CDR3 loop reads CASSIRAGLDTQYF. The DNA of the CDR3 is TGTGCCAGTAGTATAAGGGCGGGATTAGATACGCAGTATTTT.

The chain joins TRBV2 to TRBJ2-3; 7 nucleotides align to TRBD2. This CDR3 has 16 amino acids. With 6 bases clipped from V and 5 bases from J, the junction kept 14 bases outside the gene matches. Germline assignment: CDR1 SNHLY and CDR2 FYNNEI. CDR3 nucleotide sequence: TGTGCCAGCAGGGGAGGGACGGCTGAGCGGGGAGATACGCAGTATTTT. This sequence encodes CASRGGTAERGDTQYF.

The chain joins TRBV10-1 to TRBJ2-7, with D possibly matching TRBD2 (5 bases). V gave up 7 bases and J gave up 0 bases, with 10 bases separating them. CDR1 WNHNN and CDR2 SYGVQD come from the germline V gene (reference sequence). This CDR3 comprises 13 residues. The CDR3 sequence: CASTDGVSYEQYF. The CDR3 coding sequence is TGCGCCAGCACCGACGGGGTCTCCTACGAGCAGTACTTC.

This clone came up once. The chain has TRBV14 and TRBJ2-5; 7 bases map to TRBD1. CDR1 SGHDN and CDR2 FVKESK come from the germline V gene. CDR3 size: 17 residues. Trimming cost V 4 bases and J 3 bases; bases outside gene matches: 14. The chain's CDR3 is CASSLLKETGLEETQYF. The CDR3 region has the DNA TGTGCCAGCAGCCTACTAAAAGAGACAGGGCTGGAAGAGACCCAGTACTTC. Full variable domain (missing parts from reference TRBV14 and TRBJ2-5): EAGVTQFPSHSVIEKGQTVTLRCDPISGHDNLYWYRRVMGKEIKFLLHFVKESKQDESGMPNNRFLAERTGGTYSTLKVQPAELEDSGVYFCASSLLKETGLEETQYFGPGTRLLVL.

The V call is TRBV3-1 (or the pseudogene TRBV3-2), the J call TRBJ1-1, with no clear D. The CDR3 covers 16 residues. Looked up from germline, CDR1 is LGHDT and CDR2 is YNNKEL (reference sequence). V was pared by 4 bases and J by 5 bases, with 20 bases between. The CDR3 loop reads CASSPITAGLGTEAFF. CDR3 coding DNA: TGTGCCAGCAGCCCAATTACGGCGGGCCTCGGAACTGAAGCTTTCTTT.

The V call is TRBV5-1, the J call TRBJ2-5; D call uncertain. The CDR3 spans 17 residues. V was cut by 3 bases and J by 0 bases, with 18 bases left in between. Germline CDR1 SGHRS, CDR2 YFSETQ. The CDR3 sequence: CASSSPPPLSNQETQYF. The CDR3 coding sequence is TGCGCCAGCAGCTCGCCCCCCCCACTCTCGAACCAAGAGACCCAGTACTTC.

A few counts support this clone. V and J are TRBV4-1 and TRBJ2-1, with TRBD2 matching over 12 bases. The germline CDR1 and CDR2 sequences are MGHRA and YSYEKL. Trimming removed 3 bases from V and 7 bases from J; junction bases left unmatched: 7. This CDR3 has 16 residues. The CDR3 reads CASSQALAGGSNEQFF. In DNA form, the CDR3 reads TGCGCCAGCAGCCAGGCCCTAGCGGGAGGGTCAAATGAGCAGTTCTTC.

V usage is TRBV29-1 and J usage is TRBJ2-7, with D possibly being TRBD1 (5 bases). The CDR3 sequence is 13 residues long. V was pared by 3 bases and J by 0 bases, with 9 bases between. Germline V CDR1 and CDR2: SQVTM, ANQGSEA. CDR3 amino acids: CSVEGPSSYEQYF. The CDR3, as DNA: TGCAGCGTTGAGGGGCCAAGCTCCTACGAGCAGTACTTC.

The gene calls are TRBV19 and TRBJ2-7; D is possibly TRBD2 (6 bases). The CDR3 is 15 amino acids. V was trimmed by 5 bases and J by 0 bases, leaving 14 bases between them. Germline values: CDR1 LNHDA, CDR2 SQIVND (reference sequence). The chain's CDR3 is CASSPDSGNSYEQYF. The CDR3 bases are TGTGCCAGTAGTCCAGATAGCGGAAACTCCTACGAGCAGTACTTC.

The gene calls are TRBV27 and TRBJ2-7; a possible D gene is TRBD2 (6 bases). The CDR3 totals 14 residues. Germline V gene data show CDR1 as MNHEY and CDR2 as SMNVEV (reference sequence). V was shortened by 4 bases and J by 5 bases, with 15 bases between the two germline ends. CDR3: CASSSPGRTHEQYF. The DNA of the CDR3 is TGTGCCAGCAGTTCCCCCGGGAGAACCCACGAGCAGTACTTC.

This clone was recorded only once. The V call is TRBV7-2, the J call TRBJ2-5; 7 bases are shared with TRBD2. V was clipped by 1 base and J by 5 bases; unmatched bases: 13. The CDR3 has 17 amino acids. Germline lookup yields CDR1 SGHTA and CDR2 FQGNSA. CDR3 in amino acids: CASSLVGGSAPGETQYF. DNA of the CDR3: TGTGCCAGCAGCTTAGTGGGCGGGAGTGCCCCGGGGGAGACCCAGTACTTC.

The chain is built from TRBV18 and TRBJ2-7; D is perhaps TRBD1 (6 bases). Trimming pared 5 bases from V and 3 bases from J, leaving 8 bases between. Germline assignment: CDR1 KGHSH and CDR2 LQKENI. The CDR3 totals 12 residues. In DNA, the CDR3 is TGTGCCAGCTCAGGACAGTTCTACGAGCAGTACTTC. It translates to CASSGQFYEQYF.

The V call is TRBV25-1, the J call TRBJ1-2; 10 nucleotides agree with TRBD1. This CDR3 spans 14 amino acids. Germline V lookup: CDR1 MGHDK, CDR2 SYGVNS. With V trimmed by 6 bases and J by 4 bases, 5 bases remained unmatched. The CDR3 DNA reads TGTGCCAGCAGCGGGACAGGGGATGGCTATGGCTACACCTTC. Translated, it gives CASSGTGDGYGYTF.

This rearrangement joins TRBV6-4 to TRBJ2-1; TRBD2 matches at 10 bases. The CDR3 contains 17 residues. Trimming cost V 5 bases and J 7 bases; bases outside gene matches: 14. CDR1 MRHNA and CDR2 SNTAGT come from the germline V gene. CDR3 protein: CASSTGTSATLWNEQFF. The CDR3 DNA sequence: TGTGCCAGCAGTACCGGGACTAGCGCTACATTGTGGAATGAGCAGTTCTTC.

The chain links TRBV5-1 to TRBJ2-3; 9 bases line up with TRBD2. J was trimmed by 10 bases and V by 0 bases; bases with no gene match: 9. This CDR3 spans 15 amino acids. The V gene's germline CDR1 is SGHRS and CDR2 YFSETQ. The CDR3 bases are TGCGCCAGCAGCTTGGACGGGACTAGCCTATACTCGCAGTATTTT. Protein sequence: CASSLDGTSLYSQYF.